These 22 T cell receptor beta chains were all obtained from the same sample, sequenced in a study of T cells in Graves' hyperthyroidism and ophthalmopathy. RNA transcripts provided the source from which TCR beta CDR3 regions were amplified. The HTBI primer set was used in a first-round RT-PCR of the TCR CDR3. TCRdb reprocessed the multiplex PCR reads with MiXCR, giving one entry per CDR3 protein. The table lists over 450,000 distinct CDR3 sequences, roughly 15% of them singletons, with approximately 16% in the top ten. The sequenced sample consisted of blood. The origin of the receptors is a woman between 18 and 29 years old with Graves' ophthalmopathy.

In its sample, this clonotype was seen a few times. The rearrangement uses TRBV27 and TRBJ1-2; no reliable D call. Trimming pared 2 bases from V and 1 base from J, leaving 5 bases between. The length of the CDR3 is 13 residues. CDR1 is MNHEY and CDR2 is SMNVEV in the germline V gene (reference sequence). CDR3 residues: CASSLHYNYGYTF. CDR3 DNA sequence: TGTGCCAGCAGTTTACACTATAACTATGGCTACACCTTC.

V usage is TRBV4-3 and J usage is TRBJ2-1; D gene uncertain. Per germline, CDR1 LGHNA and CDR2 YSLEER. This CDR3 has 16 amino acids. Trimming pared 5 bases from V and 5 bases from J, leaving 19 bases between. DNA of the CDR3: TGCGCCAGCAGCATCCAGAACGGATTCGGGCACAATGAGCAGTTCTTC. Amino acid sequence: CASSIQNGFGHNEQFF.

This clonotype was seen a handful of times. V is TRBV6-1 and J is TRBJ2-5; 8 bases are shared with TRBD1. Germline-derived CDR1 and CDR2 are MNHNS and SASEGT. The CDR3 sequence is 14 residues long. Losses at the gene ends were 6 bases for V and 1 base for J; bases not matched to a gene: 4. For the CDR3, the DNA is TGTGCCAGCAGACTCCAGGGGGCCCAAGAGACCCAGTACTTC. It is translated as CASRLQGAQETQYF.

This sequence joins TRBV12-3 or TRBV12-4 and TRBJ1-3; D remains unclear. The length of the CDR3 is 18 residues. The V end was cut by 3 bases, the J end by 3 bases, with 21 bases between. CDR3 DNA sequence: TGTGCCAGCAGTTTCGACGGCCTTTCCGATTTGGTTGGAAACACCATATATTTT. Protein: CASSFDGLSDLVGNTIYF.

This clonotype has a count of ten or more. The chain combines TRBV3-1 with TRBJ2-1, with a possible D match to TRBD2 (5 bases). The CDR3 loop spans 12 amino acids. Germline V CDR1 and CDR2: LGHDT, YNNKEL (reference sequence). V was trimmed by 1 base and J by 10 bases, leaving 8 bases between them. The CDR3 loop is CASSQGGLEQFF. The CDR3 DNA follows: TGTGCCAGCAGCCAAGGAGGGCTCGAGCAGTTCTTC.

V usage is TRBV2 and J usage is TRBJ1-1, with 8 bases identical to TRBD1. The V gene's germline CDR1 is SNHLY and CDR2 FYNNEI. Trimming removed 3 bases from V and 4 bases from J; junction bases left unmatched: 7. The CDR3 is 15 amino acids. CDR3 residues: CASSDRTGLSTEAFF. The DNA of the CDR3 is TGTGCCAGCAGTGACCGGACAGGGTTGAGCACTGAAGCTTTCTTT.

This clonotype occurred many times. The chain uses TRBV20-1 and TRBJ1-5, with D possibly matching TRBD1 (6 bases). Germline V gives CDR1 DFQATT, CDR2 SNEGSKA (reference sequence). The CDR3 loop spans 15 amino acids. V gave up 5 bases and J gave up 1 base, with 15 bases separating them. Here the CDR3 reads CSAFDPGQSNQPQHF. The CDR3 DNA sequence: TGCAGTGCTTTCGACCCTGGACAGAGCAATCAGCCCCAGCATTTT.

The CDR3 region has the DNA TGTGCCAGCAGCTCAGCGACAGGACGAGAAGAGACCCAGTACTTC. Encoded protein: CASSSATGREETQYF. The rearrangement joins TRBV9 to TRBJ2-5, with D possibly TRBD1 on 6 matching bases. The CDR3 runs 15 residues. V dropped 4 bases and J dropped 3 bases, with 16 bases sitting between them. Germline values: CDR1 SGDLS, CDR2 YYNGEE.

In its sample, this clonotype was seen a few times. V usage is TRBV20-1 and J usage is TRBJ2-4, with TRBD2 matching over 9 bases. The V gene's germline CDR1 is DFQATT and CDR2 SNEGSKA (reference sequence). The CDR3 spans 13 residues. Trimming took 5 bases from V and 9 from J; bases not matched to a gene: 8. The CDR3 DNA reads TGCAGTGCTGGTATAGCGGGAGTTAGCATTCAGTACTTC. It is translated as CSAGIAGVSIQYF.

This clonotype was seen a few times. The rearrangement joins TRBV18 to TRBJ2-3; D is unclear. The CDR3 has 15 amino acids. The V gene's germline CDR1 is KGHSH and CDR2 LQKENI. V was pared by 4 bases and J by 2 bases, with 13 bases between. CDR3 nucleotides: TGTGCCAGCTCACAACTTACGGCCACCACAGATACGCAGTATTTT. Translating gives CASSQLTATTDTQYF.

This clonotype was seen many times. The genes are TRBV4-1 and TRBJ1-4, with TRBD1 identical over 7 bases. V trimming: 4 bases; J trimming: 5 bases; junction bases outside the gene matches: 4. CDR3 size: 14 residues. Germline V CDR1 and CDR2: MGHRA, YSYEKL. This CDR3 is CASSLGTENEKLFF. Here the CDR3 DNA reads TGCGCCAGCAGCCTCGGGACAGAGAATGAAAAACTGTTTTTT.

In this sample, this clonotype turned up many times. The rearrangement joins TRBV20-1 to TRBJ2-7; D is uncertain. From germline, CDR1 is DFQATT and CDR2 SNEGSKA (reference sequence). The CDR3 runs to 15 residues. Trimming removed 4 bases from V and 2 bases from J, with 18 bases in between. The CDR3 nucleotides are TGCAGTGCTATTAAAATTCGGAGTGGGACCTACGAGCAGTACTTC. Amino acids: CSAIKIRSGTYEQYF.

This clonotype occurred many times. This rearrangement joins TRBV30 to TRBJ1-4, with D hard to call. Germline V lookup: CDR1 GTSNPN, CDR2 SVGIG (reference sequence). With 7 bases removed from V and 0 bases from J, the gap between germline ends came to 9 bases. The CDR3 length is 13 residues. CDR3 DNA: TGTGCCTTCGGCCCGTCAACTAATGAAAAACTGTTTTTT. It is translated as CAFGPSTNEKLFF.

Ten or more counts support this clonotype. The chain couples TRBV10-3 to TRBJ2-3; the match to TRBD2 covers 7 bases. The V and J ends lost 0 bases and 2 bases, in that order; junction bases with no gene match: 5. Germline V lookup: CDR1 ENHRY, CDR2 SYGVKD. This CDR3 comprises 16 residues. The CDR3 region has the DNA TGTGCCATCAGTGAGTCGATGCTAGCGGACACAGATACGCAGTATTTT. This gives the protein CAISESMLADTDTQYF.

This chain uses TRBV4-1 with TRBJ1-1; D not certain. Germline V gene sequence: CDR1 MGHRA, CDR2 YSYEKL. The ends were cut back, 6 bases at V and 1 base at J, with 12 bases in the middle. The CDR3 extends over 14 amino acids. CDR3: CASRGILRNTEAFF. CDR3 sequence (DNA): TGCGCCAGCAGGGGGATACTACGGAACACTGAAGCTTTCTTT.

The chain has TRBV7-9 and TRBJ2-4; D assignment may be TRBD1 or TRBD2 (5 bases each). V was shortened by 6 bases and J by 7 bases, with 22 bases between the two germline ends. Germline V gene lookup returns CDR1 SEHNR and CDR2 FQNEAQ (reference sequence). This CDR3 contains 16 residues. CDR3 sequence: CASRKNRDGGSNIQYF. CDR3 bases: TGTGCCAGCAGAAAAAACCGGGACGGTGGTTCGAACATTCAGTACTTC.

This chain links TRBV6-2 or TRBV6-3 with TRBJ1-1, with D perhaps matching TRBD1 (5 bases). The CDR3 covers 13 residues. Germline loops: CDR1 MNHEY, CDR2 SVGEGT. The ends were cut back, 0 bases at V and 10 bases at J, with 12 bases in the middle. In DNA, the CDR3 is TGTGCCAGCAGTTACTCAAACCAGGGTCTAGCTTTCTTT. The encoded protein is CASSYSNQGLAFF.

This clonotype was found many times. The genes are TRBV28 and TRBJ1-1; D possibly corresponds to TRBD1 (5 bases). The germline V gene encodes CDR1 MDHEN and CDR2 SYDVKM. The CDR3 spans 15 residues. Between the trimmed V and J ends, which lost 5 bases and 2 bases, there was a span of 15 bases. CDR3: CASSPRWGRNTEAFF. In nucleotides, the CDR3 is TGTGCCAGCAGTCCCCGATGGGGCCGTAACACTGAAGCTTTCTTT.

This clonotype was seen repeatedly, ten times or more. The gene calls are TRBV30 and TRBJ1-1, with TRBD1 as a possible D gene (5 bases). The CDR3 loop spans 13 amino acids. Trimming took off 5 bases at V and 1 base at J, with 11 bases between the two ends. Looked up from germline, CDR1 is GTSNPN and CDR2 is SVGIG (reference sequence). The CDR3 loop is CAWRQGSNTEAFF. The CDR3 nucleotides are TGTGCCTGGCGGCAGGGCTCGAACACTGAAGCTTTCTTT.

The chain uses TRBV10-3 and TRBJ2-2; D is unresolved. V dropped 6 bases and J dropped 6 bases, with 14 bases sitting between them. Germline values: CDR1 ENHRY, CDR2 SYGVKD. The CDR3 sequence is 14 residues long. In DNA, the CDR3 is TGTGCCATCAGGGGTCACATAAACGCCGGGGAGCTGTTTTTT. Protein: CAIRGHINAGELFF.

As concerns this clonotype: A junction boundary mismatches the germline segment, possibly from a read error. This sequence joins TRBV2 and TRBJ2-7, with 16 positions matching TRBD2. Germline-derived CDR1 and CDR2 are SNHLY and FYNNEI. There are 14 residues in the CDR3. The CDR3 DNA follows: TGTGCCAGCAGGGGACTAGCGGGAGGGTACGAGCAGTGCTTC. It translates to CASRGLAGGYEQCF.

This clonotype was detected only a few times. The chain carries TRBV20-1 and TRBJ1-4; TRBD1 might be the D (6 bases). The CDR3 runs to 18 residues. Trimming took 3 bases from V and 7 from J, leaving 27 bases between them. Per the germline V gene, CDR1 is DFQATT and CDR2 is SNEGSKA (reference sequence). As DNA, the CDR3 is TGCAGTGCTAGGGAGGGACACCGGGGGACTTCGCGCAGTGAAAAACTGTTTTTT. This encodes CSAREGHRGTSRSEKLFF.